These 13 T cell receptor beta chains share one sample of origin, sequenced in a study of shared clonotypes between healthy human individuals. Only in-frame clones appear in the TCRdb table, and some are missing; sequencing was by immunoSEQ multiplex PCR. The sample consists of 800,000 to 950,000 clones, roughly 96% of them appearing once. Cells designated naive CD8 were CD45RO-negative and were positively selected for CCR7, with terminally differentiated effector memory CD45RA+ cells excluded. Sequencing input: naive CD8+ T cells sorted from blood. The receptors were sampled from a man between 25 and 39 years old in good health.

The J gene is TRBJ2-1, the V gene TRBV9; 10 bases are a match to TRBD2. J gave up 4 bases and V 2 bases, and 6 bases lay outside the gene matches. This CDR3 has 16 amino acids. Germline CDR1 and CDR2: SGDLS and YYNGEE. The CDR3 sequence: CASSVARTSGYNEQFF. For the CDR3, the DNA is TGTGCCAGCAGCGTGGCCAGGACTAGCGGATACAATGAGCAGTTCTTC. Full variable domain (outside the CDR3, taken from reference TRBV9 and TRBJ2-1): DSGVTQTPKHLITATGQRVTLRCSPRSGDLSVYWYQQSLDQGLQFLIQYYNGEERAKGNILERFSAQQFPDLHSELNLSSLELGDSALYFCASSVARTSGYNEQFFGPGTRLTVL.

This rearrangement joins TRBV30 to TRBJ2-7; weak D call: TRBD1 (6 bases). V lost 2 bases and J 3 bases, leaving 11 bases between the germline ends. CDR1 is GTSNPN, CDR2 SVGIG, per germline (reference sequence). CDR3 length: 13 amino acids. CDR3 coding DNA: TGTGCCTGGAGTCAGGGGTTCGGCTACGAGCAGTACTTC. It codes for CAWSQGFGYEQYF.

The V call is TRBV29-1, the J call TRBJ2-1; D is possibly TRBD1 (5 bases). The CDR3 has 11 residues. Germline V gene sequence: CDR1 SQVTM, CDR2 ANQGSEA. Between the trimmed V and J ends, which lost 1 base and 8 bases, there was a span of 6 bases. In nucleotides, the CDR3 is TGCAGCGTTGAAGCAGGGCATGAGCAGTTCTTC. Protein product: CSVEAGHEQFF.

V gene TRBV27 combines with J gene TRBJ1-1, with TRBD1 identical over 7 bases. CDR1 MNHEY and CDR2 SMNVEV come from the germline V gene (reference sequence). The trim removed 6 bases at V and 0 bases at J, leaving 4 bases unmatched. The CDR3 is 14 amino acids. The CDR3, as DNA: TGTGCCAGCAGGGGGACAGCCATGAACACTGAAGCTTTCTTT. Protein sequence: CASRGTAMNTEAFF.

In this sample, this clone turned up a few times. The V gene is TRBV28, the J gene TRBJ2-1; 7 bases map to TRBD2. Per the germline V gene, CDR1 is MDHEN and CDR2 is SYDVKM. Losses at the gene ends were 2 bases for V and 6 bases for J; bases not matched to a gene: 7. The CDR3 spans 15 residues. The CDR3 spells CASSLHPKRGNEQFF. In DNA, the CDR3 is TGTGCCAGCAGTTTACACCCGAAGCGGGGCAATGAGCAGTTCTTC.

CDR3 region: CASSPAWDQETQYF. The CDR3 DNA sequence: TGTGCCAGCTCACCAGCTTGGGACCAAGAGACCCAGTACTTC. The V call is TRBV18, the J call TRBJ2-5, with D unclear. Trimming shortened V by 2 bases and J by 0 bases, and 7 bases separated the two germline ends. Germline V gene sequence: CDR1 KGHSH, CDR2 LQKENI. This CDR3 is built from 14 residues.

V and J are TRBV12-5 and TRBJ2-5, with unresolved D. V was clipped by 6 bases and J by 1 base, with 9 bases between them. CDR1 is LGHNT and CDR2 is FRNRAP in the germline V gene. There are 13 residues in the CDR3. The CDR3 region is CASGRTVQETQYF. CDR3 bases: TGTGCTAGTGGCCGGACGGTCCAAGAGACCCAGTACTTC.

The chain combines TRBV7-9 with TRBJ1-4; D call uncertain. The CDR3 runs 11 residues. CDR1 SEHNR and CDR2 FQNEAQ come from the germline V gene (reference sequence). Trimming cost V 5 bases and J 2 bases, with 0 bases left between them. DNA of the CDR3: TGTGCCAGCAGCACTAATGAAAAACTGTTTTTT. Protein sequence: CASSTNEKLFF.

This clone was detected only a few times. The J gene is TRBJ2-3, the V gene TRBV7-6, with 9 bases fitting TRBD2. The V gene's germline CDR1 is SGHVS and CDR2 FNYEAQ. J was trimmed by 5 bases and V by 4 bases; bases with no gene match: 4. This CDR3 contains 14 residues. CDR3 nucleotides: TGTGCCAGCAGCTCGGGACTAGCTGGAGATACGCAGTATTTT. It is translated as CASSSGLAGDTQYF.

The chain uses TRBV27 and TRBJ2-3, with 11 bases lining up with TRBD2. Losses at the gene ends were 6 bases for V and 4 bases for J; bases not matched to a gene: 9. Germline V gives CDR1 MNHEY, CDR2 SMNVEV (reference sequence). This CDR3 spans 16 amino acids. The CDR3 nucleotides read TGTGCCAGCAGACCCCCCGGGACTAGCGGTGCAGATACGCAGTATTTT. This gives the protein CASRPPGTSGADTQYF.

This chain links TRBV27 with TRBJ1-4, with TRBD1 matching over 7 bases. CDR1 is MNHEY, CDR2 SMNVEV, per germline (reference sequence). The length of the CDR3 is 14 residues. The ends lost 8 bases at V and 6 bases at J; junction bases unmatched: 9. CDR3 nucleotides: TGTGCCAGCCGCAGGGGGGGGAGGCATGAAAAACTGTTTTTT. Translating gives CASRRGGRHEKLFF.

The rearrangement uses TRBV7-2 and TRBJ1-1; possible D gene TRBD1, 6 bases. V dropped 1 base and J dropped 3 bases, with 12 bases sitting between them. Germline V CDR1 and CDR2: SGHTA, FQGNSA. The CDR3 covers 15 residues. The CDR3 reads CASSLVGGGDTEAFF. The CDR3 DNA sequence: TGTGCCAGCAGCTTAGTTGGAGGGGGTGACACTGAAGCTTTCTTT.

The V and J genes are TRBV5-5 and TRBJ2-7, with D possibly being TRBD2 (5 bases). The CDR3 sequence is 14 residues long. Germline lookup yields CDR1 SGHKS and CDR2 YYEKEE (reference sequence). V lost 0 bases to trimming and J lost 4 bases, with 11 bases between them. The CDR3 DNA reads TGTGCCAGCAGCTTGGGGGTCAGACTATACGAGCAGTACTTC. As protein: CASSLGVRLYEQYF. Filled out from reference TRBV5-5 and TRBJ2-7, the complete variable domain reads DAGVTQSPTHLIKTRGQQVTLRCSPISGHKSVSWYQQVLGQGPQFIFQYYEKEERGRGNFPDRFSARQFPNYSSELNVNALLLGDSALYLCASSLGVRLYEQYFGPGTRLTVT.